This T cell receptor beta chain came from a study of molecular identifiers for immune sequencing clone quantification. Study observations and caveats: Under 1% of molecules in naive cells, but over 98% of effector molecules, belonged to clones above 20 RNA copies.

V was pared by 0 bases and J by 2 bases, with 8 bases of the junction left unmatched. Germline V gene data show CDR1 as LNHDA and CDR2 as SQIVND (reference sequence). The CDR3 is 17 residues long. Both previously described methods and listed TCR primers were employed to make bulk TCR libraries. TCRdb recomputed calls from the PCR reads with MiXCR, one row per CDR3 protein. This table holds 40,000 to 45,000 distinct CDR3 sequences, less than 20% found once. Sorting recovered naive CD8 T cells on a CD8+CD4-CCR7+CD45RA+ profile. This clonotype was observed at least ten times. The antigen is unknown. Material for sequencing was naive CD8+ T cells from blood, with Jurkat cell RNA spiked in. As for subset: FACS-sorted CD8+CD4-CCR7+CD45RA+ naive T cells. This TCR was recovered from a human donor in good health. Some libraries in this study had Jurkat cell RNA spiked in. The rearrangement joins TRBV19 to TRBJ2-3; 7 bases are shared with TRBD1. In DNA, the CDR3 is TGTGCCAGTAGTATAGATCCTGGGGACAGCCACACAGATACGCAGTATTTT. It is translated as CASSIDPGDSHTDTQYF.